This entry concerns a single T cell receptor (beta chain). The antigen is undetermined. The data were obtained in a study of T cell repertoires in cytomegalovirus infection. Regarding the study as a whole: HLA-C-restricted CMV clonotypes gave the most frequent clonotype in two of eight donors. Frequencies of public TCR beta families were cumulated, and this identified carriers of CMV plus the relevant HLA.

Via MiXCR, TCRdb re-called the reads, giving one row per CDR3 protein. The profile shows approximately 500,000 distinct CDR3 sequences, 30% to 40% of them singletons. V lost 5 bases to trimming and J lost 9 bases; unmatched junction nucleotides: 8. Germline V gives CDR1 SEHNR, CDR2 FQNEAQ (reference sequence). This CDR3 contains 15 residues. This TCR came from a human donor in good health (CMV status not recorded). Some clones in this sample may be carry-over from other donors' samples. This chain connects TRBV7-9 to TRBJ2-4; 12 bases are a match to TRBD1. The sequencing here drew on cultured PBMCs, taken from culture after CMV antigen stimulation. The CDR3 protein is CASSIGTGGAGIQYF. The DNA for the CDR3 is TGTGCCAGCAGCATTGGGACAGGGGGCGCAGGCATTCAGTACTTC.